What follows is one TCR beta chain and its context. After removal of 8 bases from V and 8 bases from J, the junction contained 7 bases not matched to a gene. Germline CDR1 and CDR2: MNHEY and SVGAGI. This CDR3 contains 14 residues. The source of the sample is a study of blood T cell repertoires in COVID-19. Study-level background: The samples span acute and convalescent COVID-19 from the United States, Italy and Spain. PBMCs, B-cell-depleted T cells, or T cells were the source of the cDNA or gDNA that made up the material.

In the study's own analysis: Reference gene primers were amplified, and this amplification served to estimate nucleated cell counts. Measured with immunoSEQ multiplex PCR; TCRdb has only the in-frame clones, and not every one. V and J calls and clone size are as listed in that table; D and trimming were resolved from the DNA. This repertoire shows some 37,000 clones, around 90% found once; its top ten account for 9% to 13%. The source is a man aged 70-80 years with acute or convalescent COVID-19. J is TRBJ1-3 and V is TRBV6-5; 12 positions match TRBD1. Sequenced: peripheral blood. CDR3 nucleotide sequence: TGTGCCAGCCAGGGACAGGGGGCGGGGGACACCATATATTTT. It codes for CASQGQGAGDTIYF.